This is a list of T cell receptor beta chains from one sample in a study of regulatory T cells in long-lasting Graves disease. TCRdb fed the multiplex PCR reads into MiXCR, producing one record per CDR3 protein. The profile shows 300,000 to 400,000 distinct CDR3 sequences, 15% to 18% of them singletons. This specimen consisted of peripheral blood mononuclear cells (PBMCs), obtained at new diagnosis, from a patient treated with antithyroid drugs. The source is a female donor with Graves disease. Both conserved end residues are part of each CDR3. A D gene is named only where the DNA matches it firmly. Rows may omit the clone size; those that give it use once, few, many or a size class.

D gene,J gene,V gene,clone size,CDR3 DNA,CDR3 protein
.,TRBJ2-7,TRBV11-2,many,TGTGCCAGCAGCTTCGTAACATGGGACGAGCAGTACTTC,CASSFVTWDEQYF
TRBD2,TRBJ2-1,TRBV5-1,many,TGCGCCAGCAGCTTGGGACTAGCGGGGGGTACTTACAATGAGCAGTTCTTC,CASSLGLAGGTYNEQFF
TRBD2,TRBJ2-1,TRBV6-1,.,TGTGCGGGGGGGGGGAGGCTCGATGAGCAGTTCTTC,CAGGGRLDEQFF
TRBD1,TRBJ2-7,TRBV10-3,many,TGTGCCATCAGAGGGACAGGACAGCGCTACGAGCAGTACTTC,CAIRGTGQRYEQYF
.,TRBJ1-2,TRBV9,.,TGTGCCAGCAGCCTGAGTTGGGGCGGCTACACCTTC,CASSLSWGGYTF
.,TRBJ2-7,TRBV10-1,few,TGCGCCAGCAGTGAGACATCCCCGAACTCCGAGCAGTACTTC,CASSETSPNSEQYF
.,TRBJ1-1,TRBV10-3,.,TGTGCCATCGCGACAGCAACTGCTATGAACACTGAAGCTTTCTTT,CAIATATAMNTEAFF
.,TRBJ2-6,TRBV5-1,.,TGCGCCAGCAGCTTGGTAAGGGCTTCCGGGGCCAACGTCCTGACTTTC,CASSLVRASGANVLTF
.,TRBJ1-1,TRBV24-1,many,TGTGCCACCAGTGATTCAGGGAGGGCGGGTGAAGCTTTCTTT,CATSDSGRAGEAFF
.,TRBJ1-1,TRBV10-3,.,TGTGCCATCAGTCGCTTTAATGCTGGGAACACTGAAGCTTTCTTT,CAISRFNAGNTEAFF
TRBD1,TRBJ2-3,TRBV12-3/TRBV12-4,few,TGTGCCAGCAGAAGCAGGACAGGGCTATTCACAGATACGCAGTATTTT,CASRSRTGLFTDTQYF
.,TRBJ2-1,TRBV30,many,TGTGCCTGGATGGACAGAAGCTCCTACAATGAGCAGTTCTTC,CAWMDRSSYNEQFF
.,TRBJ1-1,TRBV5-1,many,TGCGCCAGCAGCTTAATTGGACAGAAGAACACTGAAGCTTTCTTT,CASSLIGQKNTEAFF
.,TRBJ2-4,TRBV12-3/TRBV12-4,.,TGTGCCAGCAGTTTAGTGGGGGCTGGGTGGAGGGACATTCAGTACTTC,CASSLVGAGWRDIQYF
.,TRBJ1-3,TRBV15,many,TGTGCCACCAGCAGAGATCAAGGGCGGAACACCATATATTTT,CATSRDQGRNTIYF
.,TRBJ1-2,TRBV20-1,many,TGCAGTGCCACACCCCCGGGGCTGCCGGGCTACACCTTC,CSATPPGLPGYTF
.,TRBJ2-4,TRBV3-1,many,TGTGCCAGCAGCCAAGACCCCCCCGTGGGGAAAAACATTCAGTACTTC,CASSQDPPVGKNIQYF
TRBD2,TRBJ2-1,TRBV6-1,many,TGTGCCAGCAAGGGACTAGCGGGAGATAGGGGCGGTGAGCAGTTCTTC,CASKGLAGDRGGEQFF
.,TRBJ2-4,TRBV20-1,many,TGCAGTGCTAGAGAGGACATTCAGTACTTC,CSAREDIQYF
.,TRBJ1-4,TRBV10-3,.,TGTGCCATCAGTGAGTCGTCTGAAAGACTGTTTTTT,CAISESSERLFF
.,TRBJ1-5,TRBV12-3/TRBV12-4,many,TGTGCCAGCAGTTTTGGACAGCCTTATAGCAATCAGCCCCAGCATTTT,CASSFGQPYSNQPQHF
.,TRBJ1-2,TRBV20-1,.,TGCAGTGCTAGACCCCCAGTTGAAGGCTACACCTTC,CSARPPVEGYTF
TRBD1,TRBJ2-3,TRBV9,.,TGTGCCAGCAGCGTAAGGGGGCGCGACACAGATACGCAGTATTTT,CASSVRGRDTDTQYF
TRBD1,TRBJ2-7,TRBV10-3,few,TGTGCCATCAGTGTTACCTGGACAGGTTCTTCCTACGAGCAGTACTTC,CAISVTWTGSSYEQYF
TRBD2,TRBJ2-3,TRBV28,many,TGTGCCAGCAGTTTATGGGGACTAGCGCTTCCTAGCACAGATACGCAGTATTTT,CASSLWGLALPSTDTQYF
.,TRBJ1-4,TRBV7-2,many,TGTGCCAGCAGCTCGATATCCGCAACTAATGAAAAACTGTTTTTT,CASSSISATNEKLFF
.,TRBJ2-5,TRBV5-6,many,TGTGCCAGCAGCTTGGCCGCAGAAGAGACCCAGTACTTC,CASSLAAEETQYF
TRBD1,TRBJ2-7,TRBV4-2,many,TGTGCCAGCAGCCAGACCGGGACAGACTACGAGCAGTACTTC,CASSQTGTDYEQYF
.,TRBJ2-7,TRBV3-1,.,TGTGCCAGCAGCCAAGATGGGGGGCCCAACGCCGCGACCCTAGAGCAGTACTTC,CASSQDGGPNAATLEQYF
.,TRBJ2-7,TRBV20-1,many,TGCAGTGCTAGTCTGGGCCTATCCTACGAGCAGTACTTC,CSASLGLSYEQYF
.,TRBJ1-2,TRBV5-1,many,TGCGCCAGCACCGATCCCTTGACGACAACGCAGAACTATGGCTACACCTTC,CASTDPLTTTQNYGYTF
.,TRBJ2-7,TRBV27,few,TGTGCCAGCAGTTGGCACAGGGAGTCGTACGAGCAGTACTTC,CASSWHRESYEQYF
.,TRBJ1-4,TRBV6-2/TRBV6-3,many,TGTGCCAGCAGTTACGCCTCCCGCCATGAAAAACTGTTTTTT,CASSYASRHEKLFF
.,TRBJ1-2,TRBV20-1,many,TGCAGTGTTCCACTCCTCAGGGAAGGCTACACCTTC,CSVPLLREGYTF
TRBD1,TRBJ1-1,TRBV6-4,.,TGTGCCAGCAGTGAAAACGTTGGGGGACAGGGCTGGGCTGAAGCTTTCTTT,CASSENVGGQGWAEAFF
.,TRBJ1-2,TRBV3-1,.,TGTGCCAGCAGCCGGAAGGGGTCATCAAACTATGGCTACACCTTC,CASSRKGSSNYGYTF